The clone carrying this T cell receptor (beta chain) has at least ten counts. RNA transcripts were the template for amplifying TCR beta CDR3 regions. TCR CDR3 underwent first-round RT-PCR with the HTBI primer set. TCRdb reanalysed the multiplex PCR reads using MiXCR and keeps one entry per CDR3 protein. This sample has approximately 600,000 distinct CDR3 sequences; around 16% occur once, and the top ten carry over 3.5%. The sample originates from a study of T cells in Graves' hyperthyroidism and ophthalmopathy. On the study more broadly: Peripheral blood was collected at initial diagnosis, before any treatment.

No progression to ophthalmopathy during 18 months of follow-up defined stable disease. This receptor was taken from a woman aged 25 to 39 with Graves' hyperthyroidism. Sequencing input: blood.

The CDR3 is CASSIRRQGLQNTEAFF. The CDR3 region has the DNA TGTGCCAGTAGTATTCGTCGGCAGGGCCTCCAGAACACTGAAGCTTTCTTT. The chain is built from TRBV19 and TRBJ1-1, with a weak D call TRBD1 (5 bases). This CDR3 spans 17 amino acids. The ends were cut back, 3 bases at V and 1 base at J, with 18 bases in the middle. The germline gives CDR1 LNHDA, CDR2 SQIVND (reference sequence).